This is a list of T cell receptor beta chains from one sample in a study of T cells in Graves' hyperthyroidism and ophthalmopathy. A single record per CDR3 protein comes from TCRdb applying MiXCR to the multiplex PCR reads. The repertoire holds fewer than 500,000 distinct CDR3 sequences, with about 13% as singletons. The sample was blood. The receptors come from a man between 25 and 39 years old with Graves' hyperthyroidism that later progressed to Graves' ophthalmopathy. The CDR3 runs from the conserved cysteine through the conserved F or W. The D gene is left open where the match is weak. Clone size, where shown, is once, few, many, or a class for clones that have expanded.

CDR3nt: TGTGCCAGCATAGGACAGGGTTATGGTTCACCCCTCCACTTT
CDR3aa: CASIGQGYGSPLHF
d_gene: TRBD1
j_gene: TRBJ1-6
v_gene: TRBV2
abundance: many

CDR3nt: TGTGCCAGCAGTGAAGCGGGACAGGGCGGAGGGGCTGAAGCTTTCTTT
CDR3aa: CASSEAGQGGGAEAFF
d_gene: TRBD1
j_gene: TRBJ1-1
v_gene: TRBV6-1
abundance: many

CDR3nt: TGTGCCAGCAGTATGAACAGGGGGCCCAATCAGCCCCAGCATTTT
CDR3aa: CASSMNRGPNQPQHF
d_gene: TRBD1
j_gene: TRBJ1-5
v_gene: TRBV6-1
abundance: few

CDR3nt: TGTGCCAGCAGTTTATGGGGACAGACTGGCTACACCTTC
CDR3aa: CASSLWGQTGYTF
d_gene: TRBD1
j_gene: TRBJ1-2
v_gene: TRBV28
abundance: .

CDR3nt: TGCGCCAGCAGCCTGGACAGGGGCAGCGGGGAGCTGTTTTTT
CDR3aa: CASSLDRGSGELFF
d_gene: TRBD1
j_gene: TRBJ2-2
v_gene: TRBV5-1
abundance: many

CDR3nt: TGTGCCAGCAGTAGCGGGGGGGCTTACAATGAGCAGTTCTTC
CDR3aa: CASSSGGAYNEQFF
d_gene: TRBD2
j_gene: TRBJ2-1
v_gene: TRBV6-1
abundance: .

CDR3nt: TGCGCCAGCAGTGGGTCACTGTGGGGTCGAGGGCGGACTGAAGCTTTCTTT
CDR3aa: CASSGSLWGRGRTEAFF
d_gene: .
j_gene: TRBJ1-1
v_gene: TRBV5-1
abundance: .

CDR3nt: TGTGCCAGCAGTTTCGGGGGTCCCAGTGGGGAGCTGTTTTTT
CDR3aa: CASSFGGPSGELFF
d_gene: .
j_gene: TRBJ2-2
v_gene: TRBV27
abundance: many

CDR3nt: TGCAGTGCTAGAGCCAGGGGGCCTAATTCACCCCTCCACTTT
CDR3aa: CSARARGPNSPLHF
d_gene: TRBD1
j_gene: TRBJ1-6
v_gene: TRBV20-1
abundance: many

CDR3nt: TGTGCCAGCAGCTTAGCCCCAGACAATAATTCACCCCTCCACTTT
CDR3aa: CASSLAPDNNSPLHF
d_gene: .
j_gene: TRBJ1-6
v_gene: TRBV11-3
abundance: few

CDR3nt: TGTGCCAGCAGTCTTCGGGCCGGTGGGACAAACCTAGGAGCGGGCTACACCTTC
CDR3aa: CASSLRAGGTNLGAGYTF
d_gene: .
j_gene: TRBJ1-2
v_gene: TRBV12-3/TRBV12-4
abundance: many

CDR3nt: TGTGCCAGCAGTGCGGCGGATTATAATTCACCCCTCCACTTT
CDR3aa: CASSAADYNSPLHF
d_gene: .
j_gene: TRBJ1-6
v_gene: TRBV2
abundance: many

CDR3nt: TGCAGCGTTCGAGGCAGGGGGACAGATACGCAGTATTTT
CDR3aa: CSVRGRGTDTQYF
d_gene: TRBD1
j_gene: TRBJ2-3
v_gene: TRBV29-1
abundance: .

CDR3nt: TGTGCCAGTAGTCCCCTTTGGGCCATTTCTGCAGATACGCAGTATTTT
CDR3aa: CASSPLWAISADTQYF
d_gene: .
j_gene: TRBJ2-3
v_gene: TRBV19
abundance: .

CDR3nt: TGCGCCAGCAGCTTGAAAGGGGGAGCTCAGCCCCAGCATTTT
CDR3aa: CASSLKGGAQPQHF
d_gene: .
j_gene: TRBJ1-5
v_gene: TRBV5-1
abundance: many

CDR3nt: TGTGCCAGCAGTTACCCCCAGGTTATGGAGCAGTACTTC
CDR3aa: CASSYPQVMEQYF
d_gene: .
j_gene: TRBJ2-7
v_gene: TRBV6-5
abundance: few

CDR3nt: TGTGCTAGTGGTTATAGAGAGACCCAGTACTTC
CDR3aa: CASGYRETQYF
d_gene: .
j_gene: TRBJ2-5
v_gene: TRBV12-5
abundance: many

CDR3nt: TGTGCCAGCAGCTTGTACGCAGGTGGTCAGCCCCAGCATTTT
CDR3aa: CASSLYAGGQPQHF
d_gene: .
j_gene: TRBJ1-5
v_gene: TRBV5-6
abundance: many

CDR3nt: TGTGCCAGCAGTTACTCGGGACAGCAAGAGACCCAGTACTTC
CDR3aa: CASSYSGQQETQYF
d_gene: TRBD1
j_gene: TRBJ2-5
v_gene: TRBV6-5
abundance: many

CDR3nt: TGTGCCAGTAGTAGTGGCGCATGGCAGCCCCAGCATTTT
CDR3aa: CASSSGAWQPQHF
d_gene: .
j_gene: TRBJ1-5
v_gene: TRBV19
abundance: few

CDR3nt: TGTGCCAGCAGCTTAGGACCCGTTGAAGCTTTCTTT
CDR3aa: CASSLGPVEAFF
d_gene: .
j_gene: TRBJ1-1
v_gene: TRBV7-9
abundance: few

CDR3nt: TGTGCCAGCAGTTTCCAGGGGAACACTGAAGCTTTCTTT
CDR3aa: CASSFQGNTEAFF
d_gene: .
j_gene: TRBJ1-1
v_gene: TRBV2
abundance: many

CDR3nt: TGCAGCGCTACGAAGGGACCGCAGAACACTGAAGCTTTCTTT
CDR3aa: CSATKGPQNTEAFF
d_gene: .
j_gene: TRBJ1-1
v_gene: TRBV29-1
abundance: many

CDR3nt: TGTGCCAGCAGCTCCCTAGTCCAGGGCTATGGCTACACCTTC
CDR3aa: CASSSLVQGYGYTF
d_gene: .
j_gene: TRBJ1-2
v_gene: TRBV11-2
abundance: few

CDR3nt: TGTGCCAGTAGTATGGGAGTGGGGTCTTCCTACGAGCAGTACTTC
CDR3aa: CASSMGVGSSYEQYF
d_gene: .
j_gene: TRBJ2-7
v_gene: TRBV19
abundance: few

CDR3nt: TGTGCCAGCAGCCCACCTCCCCGGGAGCAAGAGACCCAGTACTTC
CDR3aa: CASSPPPREQETQYF
d_gene: .
j_gene: TRBJ2-5
v_gene: TRBV11-3
abundance: many

CDR3nt: TGTGCCAGCAGTGAAGCGAAGACCCGACCCCTCCACTTT
CDR3aa: CASSEAKTRPLHF
d_gene: .
j_gene: TRBJ1-6
v_gene: TRBV6-1
abundance: few